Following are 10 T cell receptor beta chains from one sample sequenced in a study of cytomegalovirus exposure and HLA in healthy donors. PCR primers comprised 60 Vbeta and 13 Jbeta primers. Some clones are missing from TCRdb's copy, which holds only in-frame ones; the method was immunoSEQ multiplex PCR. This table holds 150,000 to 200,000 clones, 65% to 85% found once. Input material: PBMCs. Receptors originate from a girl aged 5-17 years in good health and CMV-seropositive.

The CDR3 sequence is CASRKIAENSYEQYF. As DNA, the CDR3 is TGTGCCAGCAGGAAGATAGCGGAAAACTCCTACGAGCAGTACTTC. The V and J genes are TRBV7-6 and TRBJ2-7; tentative D call: TRBD2 (6 bases). V lost 6 bases and J lost 0, with 15 bases in between. The length of the CDR3 is 15 residues. Germline CDR1 reads SGHVS; CDR2 reads FNYEAQ. Full variable domain (remainder filled in from reference TRBV7-6 and TRBJ2-7): GAGVSQSPRYKVTKRGQDVALRCDPISGHVSLYWYRQALGQGPEFLTYFNYEAQQDKSGLPNDRFSAERPEGSISTLTIQRTEQRDSAMYRCASRKIAENSYEQYFGPGTRLTVT.

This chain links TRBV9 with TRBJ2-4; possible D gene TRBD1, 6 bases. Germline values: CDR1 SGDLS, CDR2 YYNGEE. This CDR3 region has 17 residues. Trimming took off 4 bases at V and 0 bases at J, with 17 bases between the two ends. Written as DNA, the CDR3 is TGTGCCAGCAGCCCAGAGGGGGTTCTCGGAGCCAAAAACATTCAGTACTTC. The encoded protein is CASSPEGVLGAKNIQYF.

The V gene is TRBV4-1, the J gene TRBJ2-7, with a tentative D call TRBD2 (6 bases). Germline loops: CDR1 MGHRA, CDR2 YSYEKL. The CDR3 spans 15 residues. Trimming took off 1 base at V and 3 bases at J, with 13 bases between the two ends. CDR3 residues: CASSQGVGAGYEQYF. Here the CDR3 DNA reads TGCGCCAGCAGCCAAGGGGTGGGAGCGGGCTACGAGCAGTACTTC.

CDR3 sequence reads: CAWRGGSYYGYTF. DNA for the CDR3: TGTGCCTGGCGGGGGGGATCTTACTATGGCTACACCTTC. V gene TRBV30 combines with J gene TRBJ1-2, with D possibly matching TRBD1 (5 bases). V was clipped by 5 bases and J by 3 bases, with 13 bases between them. Germline values: CDR1 GTSNPN, CDR2 SVGIG (reference sequence). This CDR3 has 13 amino acids. Variable domain in full (rest from reference TRBV30 and TRBJ1-2): SQTIHQWPATLVQPVGSPLSLECTVEGTSNPNLYWYRQAAGRGLQLLFYSVGIGQISSEVPQNLSASRPQDRQFILSSKKLLLSDSGFYLCAWRGGSYYGYTFGSGTRLTVV.

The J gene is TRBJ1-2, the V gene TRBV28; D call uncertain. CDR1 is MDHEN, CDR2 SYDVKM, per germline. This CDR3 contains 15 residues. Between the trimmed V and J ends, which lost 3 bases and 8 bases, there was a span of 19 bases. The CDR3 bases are TGTGCCAGCAGTTTGCCCACGACTGCTACCCGGGGCTACACCTTC. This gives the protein CASSLPTTATRGYTF.

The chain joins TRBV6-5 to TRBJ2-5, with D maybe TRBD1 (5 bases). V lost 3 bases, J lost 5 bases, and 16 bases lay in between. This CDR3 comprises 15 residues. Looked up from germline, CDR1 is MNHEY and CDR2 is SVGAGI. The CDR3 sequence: CASSYGPEQEETQYF. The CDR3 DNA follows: TGTGCCAGCAGTTATGGTCCCGAACAGGAGGAGACCCAGTACTTC.

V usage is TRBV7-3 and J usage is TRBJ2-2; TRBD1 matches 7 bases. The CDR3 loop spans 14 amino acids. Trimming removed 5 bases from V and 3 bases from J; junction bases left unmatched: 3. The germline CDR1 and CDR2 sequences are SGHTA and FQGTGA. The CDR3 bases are TGTGCCAGCAGCCGGGACAGCCACACCGGGGAGCTGTTTTTT. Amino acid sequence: CASSRDSHTGELFF. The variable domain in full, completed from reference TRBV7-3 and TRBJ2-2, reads GAGVSQTPSNKVTEKGKYVELRCDPISGHTALYWYRQSLGQGPEFLIYFQGTGAADDSGLPNDRFFAVRPEGSVSTLKIQRTERGDSAVYLCASSRDSHTGELFFGEGSRLTVL.

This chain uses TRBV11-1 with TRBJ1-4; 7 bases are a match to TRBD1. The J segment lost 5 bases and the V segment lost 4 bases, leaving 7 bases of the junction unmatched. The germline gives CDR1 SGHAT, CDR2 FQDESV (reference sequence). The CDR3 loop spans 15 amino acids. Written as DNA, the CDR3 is TGTGCCAGCAGCTCCCGGGACAGCCGAAATGAAAAACTGTTTTTT. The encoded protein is CASSSRDSRNEKLFF.

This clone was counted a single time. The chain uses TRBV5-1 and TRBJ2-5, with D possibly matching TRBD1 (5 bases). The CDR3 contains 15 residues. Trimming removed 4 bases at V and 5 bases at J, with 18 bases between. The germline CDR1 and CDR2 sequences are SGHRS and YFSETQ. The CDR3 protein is CASSLGHPMGETQYF. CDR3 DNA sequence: TGCGCCAGCAGCCTAGGACACCCGATGGGGGAGACCCAGTACTTC.

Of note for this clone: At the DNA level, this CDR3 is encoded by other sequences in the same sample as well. CDR3 protein: CASRGTGGYEQYF. The DNA for the CDR3 is TGTGCCAGCAGGGGGACAGGAGGCTACGAGCAGTACTTC. V is TRBV6-5 and J is TRBJ2-7; 8 nucleotides align to TRBD1. The germline V gene encodes CDR1 MNHEY and CDR2 SVGAGI. V lost 6 bases to trimming and J lost 3 bases; unmatched junction nucleotides: 4. CDR3 length equals 13 residues.